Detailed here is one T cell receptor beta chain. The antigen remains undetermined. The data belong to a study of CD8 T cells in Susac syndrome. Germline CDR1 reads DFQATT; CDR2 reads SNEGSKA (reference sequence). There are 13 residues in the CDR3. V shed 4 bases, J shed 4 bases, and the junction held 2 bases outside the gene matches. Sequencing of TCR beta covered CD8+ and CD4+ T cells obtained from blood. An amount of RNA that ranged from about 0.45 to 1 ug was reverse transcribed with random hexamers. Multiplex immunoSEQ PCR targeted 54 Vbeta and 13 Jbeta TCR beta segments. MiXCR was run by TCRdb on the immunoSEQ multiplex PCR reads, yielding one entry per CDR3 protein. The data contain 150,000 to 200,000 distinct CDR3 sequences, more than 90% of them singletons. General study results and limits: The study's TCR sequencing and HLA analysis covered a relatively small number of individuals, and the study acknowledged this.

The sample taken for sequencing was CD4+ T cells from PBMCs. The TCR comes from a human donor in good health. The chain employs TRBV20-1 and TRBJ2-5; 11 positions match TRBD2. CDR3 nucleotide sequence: TGCAGTGCTACGCTAGCGGGGGGAGAGACCCAGTACTTC. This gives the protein CSATLAGGETQYF.